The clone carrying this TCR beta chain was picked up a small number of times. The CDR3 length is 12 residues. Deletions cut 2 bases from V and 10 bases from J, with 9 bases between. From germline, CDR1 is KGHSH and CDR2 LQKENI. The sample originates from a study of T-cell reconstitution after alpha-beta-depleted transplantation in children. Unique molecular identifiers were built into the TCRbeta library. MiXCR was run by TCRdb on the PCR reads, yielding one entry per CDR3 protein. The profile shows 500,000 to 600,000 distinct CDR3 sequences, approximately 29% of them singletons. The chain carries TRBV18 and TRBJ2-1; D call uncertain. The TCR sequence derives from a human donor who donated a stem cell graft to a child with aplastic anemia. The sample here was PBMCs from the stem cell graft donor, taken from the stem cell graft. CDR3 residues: CASSPISTEQFF. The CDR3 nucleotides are TGTGCCAGCTCACCAATCTCGACGGAGCAGTTCTTC.